The 26 T cell receptor beta chains below come from one sample, sequenced in a study of OX40 agonist ivuxolimab in advanced cancers. Profiled with immunoSEQ multiplex PCR; TCRdb holds only in-frame clones, not every one. The sample carries tens of thousands of clones, roughly 76% recorded once. The input for sequencing was CD4+ or CD8+ T cells sorted from blood, taken in a trial of the OX40 agonist ivuxolimab. The origin of the receptors is an adult with an advanced solid tumor such as melanoma, head and neck, liver or kidney cancer.

This chain links TRBV7-2 with TRBJ1-4; D perhaps matches TRBD1 (6 bases). The germline V and J ends were trimmed by 5 bases and 7 bases, with 14 bases remaining between them. Germline V gene lookup returns CDR1 SGHTA and CDR2 FQGNSA. CDR3 length: 14 amino acids. This CDR3 reads CASSPGLGGEKLFF. As DNA, the CDR3 is TGTGCCAGCAGCCCGGGACTAGGGGGTGAAAAACTGTTTTTT.

Only a few counts were recorded for this clone. The J gene is TRBJ2-2, the V gene TRBV9; tentative D call: TRBD2 (7 bases). Deletions cut 3 bases from V and 6 bases from J, with 21 bases between. The CDR3 is 17 amino acids. Germline V CDR1 and CDR2: SGDLS, YYNGEE. CDR3 sequence (DNA): TGTGCCAGCAGCGCCCCCCCGTGGGGGGGCCGTCCCGGGGAGCTGTTTTTT. Translation gives CASSAPPWGGRPGELFF.

The chain links TRBV9 to TRBJ2-2; tentative D call: TRBD2 (6 bases). Germline V gene lookup returns CDR1 SGDLS and CDR2 YYNGEE. This CDR3 spans 14 amino acids. The V and J ends lost 3 bases and 4 bases respectively, with 10 bases between them. The CDR3 region has the DNA TGTGCCAGCAGCGATAGGGACTCCACCGGGGAGCTGTTTTTT. Encoded protein: CASSDRDSTGELFF.

V is TRBV15 and J is TRBJ1-4; D call uncertain. Between the trimmed V and J ends, which lost 3 bases and 0 bases, there was a span of 8 bases. This CDR3 comprises 15 residues. CDR1 and CDR2 (germline): LNHNV, YYDKDF (reference sequence). The CDR3 DNA is TGTGCCACCAGCAGGGTGGGGACAACTAATGAAAAACTGTTTTTT. Its protein is CATSRVGTTNEKLFF.

Sample share makes this clone medium-sized. This chain connects TRBV27 to TRBJ2-7, with 10 nucleotides matching TRBD2. The germline CDR1 and CDR2 sequences are MNHEY and SMNVEV (reference sequence). V lost 5 bases to trimming and J lost 5 bases; unmatched junction nucleotides: 9. The CDR3 extends over 15 amino acids. The CDR3 sequence is CASSLQGLAFDEQYF. The CDR3 DNA is TGTGCCAGCAGTCTCCAGGGACTAGCGTTCGACGAGCAGTACTTC.

V is TRBV6-5 and J is TRBJ1-2; D is unclear. The CDR3 extends over 12 amino acids. Germline V CDR1 and CDR2: MNHEY, SVGAGI. V was cut by 4 bases and J by 7 bases, with 10 bases left in between. CDR3 loop: CASSSLTSGYTF. The CDR3 coding sequence is TGTGCCAGCAGTTCGTTAACCTCTGGCTACACCTTC.

This rearrangement joins TRBV4-1 to TRBJ2-3, with TRBD2 matching 7 bases. The germline gives CDR1 MGHRA, CDR2 YSYEKL. The length of the CDR3 is 18 residues. J was trimmed by 0 bases and V by 3 bases; bases with no gene match: 12. As DNA, the CDR3 is TGCGCCAGCAGCCATCTGGGCCTAGCGGCCCTTAGCACAGATACGCAGTATTTT. This gives the protein CASSHLGLAALSTDTQYF.

The chain couples TRBV27 to TRBJ2-7; D is perhaps TRBD1 or TRBD2 (5 bases each). This CDR3 region has 13 residues. V was cut by 8 bases and J by 2 bases, with 13 bases left in between. Looked up from germline, CDR1 is MNHEY and CDR2 is SMNVEV (reference sequence). The CDR3 here is CASGEQGPYEQYF. CDR3 coding DNA: TGTGCCAGCGGGGAGCAGGGACCCTACGAGCAGTACTTC.

Concerning this clone itself: The same CDR3 arises from other DNA sequences in this sample as well. The genes are TRBV4-2 and TRBJ2-2; no reliable D call. Germline assignment: CDR1 LGHNA and CDR2 YNFKEQ. V shed 3 bases and J shed 1 base, with 9 bases lying between them. The CDR3 spans 15 residues. This CDR3 reads CASSHSIRNTGELFF. In DNA form, the CDR3 reads TGTGCCAGCAGCCACTCCATTCGGAACACCGGGGAGCTGTTTTTT.

The J gene is TRBJ1-2, the V gene TRBV11-2, with TRBD1 identical over 8 bases. Trimming at V came to 5 bases and at J to 3 bases, leaving 2 bases not matched to a gene. CDR1 is SGHAT and CDR2 is FQNNGV in the germline V gene. The CDR3 spans 13 residues. The CDR3 is CASSPGQDYGYTF. The CDR3 nucleotides are TGTGCCAGCAGCCCGGGACAGGACTATGGCTACACCTTC.

The V gene is TRBV6-6, the J gene TRBJ2-3, with D possibly TRBD1 on 5 matching bases. The CDR3 extends over 13 amino acids. The germline CDR1 and CDR2 sequences are MNHNY and SVGAGI (reference sequence). The V end lost 7 bases, the J end lost 0 bases, and 8 bases lay between the germline ends. The CDR3: CASTRQSTDTQYF. The DNA for the CDR3 is TGTGCCAGCACCCGACAGAGCACAGATACGCAGTATTTT.

The genes are TRBV14 and TRBJ2-3; D is ambiguous. Trimming removed 4 bases from V and 7 bases from J, with 6 bases in between. The CDR3 is made up of 11 amino acids. Germline lookup yields CDR1 SGHDN and CDR2 FVKESK. CDR3: CASSLGYTQYF. The CDR3 coding sequence is TGTGCCAGCAGCCTCGGGTATACGCAGTATTTT.

The rearrangement uses TRBV7-6 and TRBJ2-7, with no clear D. V was trimmed by 0 bases and J by 12 bases, leaving 15 bases between them. CDR3 length: 13 amino acids. Looked up from germline, CDR1 is SGHVS and CDR2 is FNYEAQ. The CDR3, as DNA: TGTGCCAGCAGCTTAGCGCGGACCCCCGGAATGTACTTC. Protein: CASSLARTPGMYF. The whole variable domain, remainder taken from reference TRBV7-6 and TRBJ2-7, is GAGVSQSPRYKVTKRGQDVALRCDPISGHVSLYWYRQALGQGPEFLTYFNYEAQQDKSGLPNDRFSAERPEGSISTLTIQRTEQRDSAMYRCASSLARTPGMYFGPGTRLTVT.

The V call is TRBV7-6, the J call TRBJ2-3; D perhaps matches TRBD1 (6 bases). The ends were cut back, 4 bases at V and 1 base at J, with 18 bases in the middle. Germline CDR1 reads SGHVS; CDR2 reads FNYEAQ. The CDR3 length is 17 residues. The CDR3 nucleotides are TGTGCCAGCAGCTCGGGGCCAGGGGTAATGGGCACAGATACGCAGTATTTT. It encodes CASSSGPGVMGTDTQYF.

This rearrangement joins TRBV4-2 to TRBJ2-5; 7 positions agree with TRBD2. The germline V gene encodes CDR1 LGHNA and CDR2 YNFKEQ. This CDR3 spans 16 amino acids. The V segment lost 1 base and the J segment 3 bases; nucleotides outside the gene matches: 8. CDR3 in amino acids: CASSQGPSSGKETQYF. CDR3 DNA: TGTGCCAGCAGCCAAGGTCCCTCTAGCGGAAAAGAGACCCAGTACTTC.

The chain links TRBV7-8 to TRBJ2-2; 7 positions match TRBD1. After removal of 5 bases from V and 0 bases from J, the junction contained 9 bases not matched to a gene. CDR3 size: 17 residues. Germline-derived CDR1 and CDR2 are SGHVS and FQNEAQ. CDR3 amino acids: CASSPTPGQANTGELFF. In nucleotides, the CDR3 is TGTGCCAGCAGCCCTACACCAGGACAGGCGAACACCGGGGAGCTGTTTTTT.

The rearrangement uses TRBV5-6 and TRBJ1-2; a possible D gene is TRBD1 (5 bases). The CDR3 covers 14 residues. Trimming stripped 0 bases from V and 2 bases from J, with 8 bases between. Germline CDR1 reads SGHDT; CDR2 reads YYEEEE. The CDR3 DNA follows: TGTGCCAGCAGCTTGGGGACATTCAACTATGGCTACACCTTC. Its translation is CASSLGTFNYGYTF.

The chain joins TRBV7-9 to TRBJ2-1; D not resolved. Trimming took 2 bases from V and 1 from J, leaving 9 bases between them. This CDR3 contains 15 residues. CDR1 and CDR2 (germline): SEHNR, FQNEAQ (reference sequence). Here the CDR3 DNA reads TGTGCCAGCAGCTTAAGCGCCAGGTCCTACAATGAGCAGTTCTTC. Translated: CASSLSARSYNEQFF.

This CDR3 reads CASSLDMPYEQYF. The CDR3 DNA reads as TGTGCCAGCAGCTTGGATATGCCCTACGAGCAGTACTTC. The chain employs TRBV7-9 and TRBJ2-7; D not certain. Germline V gives CDR1 SEHNR, CDR2 FQNEAQ (reference sequence). CDR3 length equals 13 residues. The V end lost 3 bases, the J end lost 2 bases, and 8 bases lay between the germline ends.

The J gene is TRBJ2-2, the V gene TRBV6-5, with D uncertain. CDR3 length: 13 amino acids. Germline CDR1 is MNHEY and CDR2 is SVGAGI. Trimming stripped 0 bases from V and 8 bases from J, with 7 bases between. CDR3 nucleotide sequence: TGTGCCAGCAGTTACTCGATGTGGGGGGAGCTGTTTTTT. Its protein product is CASSYSMWGELFF.

The chain carries TRBV19 and TRBJ2-5; a weak D match, TRBD1 (5 bases). The J call may be mistaken, given a closer DNA end match to TRBJ2-7. The CDR3 is made up of 13 amino acids. From germline, CDR1 is LNHDA and CDR2 SQIVND (reference sequence). The CDR3 sequence: CASSIGQGYEQYF. The CDR3 coding sequence is TGTGCCAGTAGTATCGGTCAGGGCTACGAGCAGTACTTC.

The chain links TRBV6-6 to TRBJ1-4; weak D call: TRBD1 (6 bases). In germline, CDR1 is MNHNY, CDR2 SVGAGI (reference sequence). V dropped 7 bases and J dropped 7 bases, with 22 bases sitting between them. This CDR3 is 16 amino acids long. This CDR3 is CASTLNGGALGEKLFF. In DNA form, the CDR3 reads TGTGCCAGCACACTCAACGGGGGGGCGCTAGGTGAAAAACTGTTTTTT.

V gene TRBV30 combines with J gene TRBJ2-3, with 10 bases matching TRBD1. Trimming removed 5 bases from V and 6 bases from J; junction bases left unmatched: 8. From germline, CDR1 is GTSNPN and CDR2 SVGIG (reference sequence). The CDR3 has 14 amino acids. In DNA form, the CDR3 reads TGTGCCTGGGCCGGGACAGGGGCTGTGGATACGCAGTATTTT. Amino acid sequence: CAWAGTGAVDTQYF. The variable domain in full, completed from reference TRBV30 and TRBJ2-3, reads SQTIHQWPATLVQPVGSPLSLECTVEGTSNPNLYWYRQAAGRGLQLLFYSVGIGQISSEVPQNLSASRPQDRQFILSSKKLLLSDSGFYLCAWAGTGAVDTQYFGPGTRLTVL.

The chain links TRBV4-2 to TRBJ1-2, with 7 bases aligning to TRBD1. The CDR3 extends over 16 amino acids. Germline trimming cut 4 bases from V and 0 bases from J; bases unmatched to any gene: 8. Per germline, CDR1 LGHNA and CDR2 YNFKEQ. Here the CDR3 DNA reads TGTGCCAGCAGCCGAGACGGGACAGCCCCTAACTATGGCTACACCTTC. This gives the protein CASSRDGTAPNYGYTF.

The rearrangement uses TRBV29-1 and TRBJ2-7; D is ambiguous. Per germline, CDR1 SQVTM and CDR2 ANQGSEA. The germline V and J ends were trimmed by 0 bases and 3 bases, with 6 bases remaining between them. There are 12 residues in the CDR3. The CDR3 coding sequence is TGCAGCGTTGAAGAAAACGTCTACGAGCAGTACTTC. This sequence encodes CSVEENVYEQYF.

The CDR3 protein is CASSWDFLQGVEQYF. CDR3 nucleotides: TGTGCCAGCAGCTGGGACTTCCTCCAGGGAGTCGAGCAGTACTTC. V usage is TRBV5-5 and J usage is TRBJ2-7; TRBD2 is a possible D gene (6 bases). Trimming left V 3 bases short and J 6 bases short, with 19 bases between. Germline loops: CDR1 SGHKS, CDR2 YYEKEE (reference sequence). The CDR3 runs 15 residues.